The clone carrying this T cell receptor beta chain is labeled large (0.1 to 1%). The data derive from a study of blood T cell repertoires in COVID-19. Overall study: T cells, B-cell-depleted T cells, or PBMCs supplied cDNA or gDNA.

Source study methods: Reference gene primer amplification gave estimated nucleated cell counts. Produced via immunoSEQ multiplex PCR; TCRdb's table is partial and in-frame only. The V and J calls and clone size are taken from that table; D and trimming were inferred from the DNA. The sample shows under 100,000 clones, around nine tenths of them seen only once. The V gene's germline CDR1 is SGDLS and CDR2 YYNGEE. The V and J ends lost 2 bases and 6 bases respectively, with 8 bases between them. The CDR3 has 12 amino acids. The V gene is TRBV9, the J gene TRBJ1-2, with a weak D call TRBD1 (5 bases). The sample was peripheral blood. The receptor was derived from a man between 35 and 55 years old with acute or convalescent COVID-19. CDR3: CASSVRADGYTF. The DNA for the CDR3 is TGTGCCAGCAGCGTCAGGGCGGATGGCTACACCTTC.